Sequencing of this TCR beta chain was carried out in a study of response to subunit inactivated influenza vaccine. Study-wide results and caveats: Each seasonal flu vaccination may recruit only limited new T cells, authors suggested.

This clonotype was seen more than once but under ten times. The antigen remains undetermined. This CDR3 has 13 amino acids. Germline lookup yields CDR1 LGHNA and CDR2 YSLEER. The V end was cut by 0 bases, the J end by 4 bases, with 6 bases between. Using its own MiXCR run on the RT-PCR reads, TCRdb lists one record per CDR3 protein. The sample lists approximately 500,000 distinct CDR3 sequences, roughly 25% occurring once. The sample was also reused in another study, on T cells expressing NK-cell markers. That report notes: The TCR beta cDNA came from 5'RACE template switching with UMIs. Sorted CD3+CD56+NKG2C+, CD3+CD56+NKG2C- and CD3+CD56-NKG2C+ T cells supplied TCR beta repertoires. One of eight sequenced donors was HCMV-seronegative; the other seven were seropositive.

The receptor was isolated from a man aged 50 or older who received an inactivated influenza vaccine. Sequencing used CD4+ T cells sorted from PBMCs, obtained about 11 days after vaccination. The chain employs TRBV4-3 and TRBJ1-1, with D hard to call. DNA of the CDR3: TGCGCCAGCAGCCAAGAAGCAGGCACTGAAGCTTTCTTT. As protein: CASSQEAGTEAFF.